The following is a T cell receptor (beta chain) sequence with its context. This clone was seen only a few times. The antigen this receptor binds is unknown. The sample holds no much larger clone one base away, and base qualities are not on file. The sample originates from a study of T cell responses to AZD1222 COVID-19 vaccine (dated by TCRdb to 2020 to 2022). With regard to the full study: A total of over 230 trial participants underwent TCR sequencing, of whom some 210 received two doses of AZD1222 and some 25 received two doses of the MenACWY control vaccine. Trial participants were enrolled by age into 18-55, 56-69 and 70-plus year subgroups, with approximately 160, 26 and 62 TCR-sequenced participants respectively. The paper as a whole reports these results and caveats: Because no day 14 peak-response samples were available, the repertoires could be characterized only after the peak T cell response. Most participants were white British and females outnumbered males, and the authors suggested that clonal diversity may have been underestimated. After two AZD1222 doses, both the breadth and the depth of spike-specific TCRs were significantly higher than at day 0 and than in MenACWY recipients. CD4 TCRs associated with the vaccine covered the entire spike protein, and the dominant responses were in regions 160-218 and 743-854. In the small 56-69-year group, the increase in depth fell short of significance, most likely because of low power. Epitopes outside the regions mutated in the B.1.351 and B.1.1.7 variants were reportedly recognized by nearly half of the unique spike-specific TCRs. Only six AZD1222 recipients were SARS-CoV-2 seropositive at baseline, limiting conclusions about previously exposed vaccinees.

The time point label on this specimen signifies: baseline before first vaccination. The sample's treatment or condition label, decoded: meningococcal conjugate vaccine given as trial control. Samples from vaccinated people were obtained from the UK trials COV001 and COV002, which included a single-blind randomized controlled phase 2/3 trial of AZD1222 (ChAdOx1 nCoV-19) in healthy adults. Trial participant PBMC samples were collected at day 0 and day 28 after the second dose for TCRbeta chain sequencing. The CDR3 regions of human TCRbeta chains were analyzed by immunosequencing. The paper's data handling went like this. TCRs in the repertoires were matched against a reference library of SARS-CoV-2-specific TCRs that had been generated with the MIRA antigen-specificity platform. Breadth meant the fraction of unique TCRs that were SARS-CoV-2-associated, whereas depth meant the fraction of total T cells that were SARS-CoV-2-associated. Using the MIRA data, every spike-specific TCR was mapped to the spike region that the TCR reacted to and assigned to either a CD4 or a CD8 class. Log10-transformed breadth and depth values were compared by one-way ANOVA with Sidak's multiple comparisons tests. Held by TCRdb, this immuneACCESS table contains in-frame sequences only and omits some clones. Under half of the omission traces to an unresolved V gene where checked; the cause of the rest is unknown. That table gives V, J and clone size, and the DNA gave D and trimming. The sample profile shows about 88,000 clones; about 90% of them were found once. Of the sample, around 5% is held by the ten largest clones.

The CDR3 starts with the cysteine, ends with the phenylalanine, and has 14 residues. The kept DNA is CDR3 alone, 42 bases in frame from the first base. V is shortened by 3 bases, J by 12 bases, and the region joining them spans 20 bases. Per the germline V gene, MDHEN is the CDR1 and SYDVKM is the CDR2. The V and J segments used are TRBV28 and TRBJ1-2; TRBD1 is perhaps the D gene, given 6 matching bases. The material was peripheral blood, obtained on day 0 of MenACWY control vaccination. The source is an adult in good health. CDR3 reads: CASSFLGGRGFHTF. Here is the DNA: TGTGCCAGCAGTTTCCTGGGGGGGCGCGGATTCCACACCTTC.